A selection of T cell receptor beta chains follows, all from one sample in a study of T cell responses to AZD1222 COVID-19 vaccine. The assay was immunoSEQ multiplex PCR, and TCRdb's table has in-frame clones only and misses some. The data contain 100,000 to 120,000 clones, about 87% of them singletons. The sample in question was peripheral blood, obtained 28 days after the second AZD1222 dose. The receptors were gathered from an adult who received the AZD1222 COVID-19 vaccine. The CDR3 runs from the conserved cysteine through the conserved F or W. A D gene is named only where the DNA matches it firmly. Rows give clone size only sometimes, using once, few, many, or a class for an expanded clone.

cdr3_aa cdr3_nt j_call v_call cdr3_length d_call clone_size
CASSLDRGEHNEQFF TGTGCCAGCAGCTTAGACAGGGGGGAGCACAATGAGCAGTTCTTC TRBJ2-1 TRBV7-2 15 TRBD1 -
CASSWGTANTGELFF TGCGCCAGCAGCTGGGGGACTGCGAACACCGGGGAGCTGTTTTTT TRBJ2-2 TRBV5-1 15 - -
CARSSRVIAGGIAKNIQYF TGTGCCAGAAGCAGCAGGGTGATAGCGGGAGGGATAGCCAAAAACATTCAGTACTTC TRBJ2-4 TRBV3-1/TRBV3-2 19 TRBD2 -
CASRDSSYEQYF TGTGCCAGCCGCGACAGCTCCTACGAGCAGTACTTC TRBJ2-7 TRBV12-3/TRBV12-4 12 - -
CASSDVDPDWPTNEKLFF TGTGCCAGCAGTGACGTGGACCCCGATTGGCCAACTAATGAAAAACTGTTTTTT TRBJ1-4 TRBV6-4 18 - -
CASSLRGGRNQPQHF TGTGCCAGCAGTTTACGAGGGGGTCGCAATCAGCCCCAGCATTTT TRBJ1-5 TRBV27 15 - -
CASSRWTGGNEQYF TGTGCCAGCAGCCGGTGGACAGGAGGCAACGAGCAGTACTTC TRBJ2-7 TRBV3-1/TRBV3-2 14 TRBD1 -
CASSSFIQGVNTEAFF TGTGCCAGCAGTTCCTTCATCCAGGGGGTGAACACTGAAGCTTTCTTT TRBJ1-1 TRBV6-5 16 TRBD1 -
CASSLGGDEQFF TGTGCCAGCAGCTTAGGAGGAGACGAGCAGTTCTTC TRBJ2-1 TRBV7-9 12 - -
CASGRGRQETQYF TGTGCCAGCGGCAGGGGGCGCCAGGAGACCCAGTACTTC TRBJ2-5 TRBV27 13 TRBD1 -
CASSSDRGSYNEQFF TGCGCCAGCAGCTCTGACAGGGGCTCCTACAATGAGCAGTTCTTC TRBJ2-1 TRBV5-1 15 TRBD1 -
CASGSGISYEQYF TGTGCCAGCGGGAGCGGAATCTCCTACGAGCAGTACTTC TRBJ2-7 TRBV6-5 13 - -
CASSRQTEAFF TGTGCCAGCTCCCGACAGACCGAAGCTTTCTTT TRBJ1-1 TRBV18 11 - few
CASSFSGEGSLLEGYTF TGCGCCAGCAGCTTTTCAGGGGAAGGGTCCCTTTTGGAGGGCTACACCTTC TRBJ1-2 TRBV5-1 17 - once
CASSELDGEAFF TGTGCCAGCAGTGAACTGGACGGTGAAGCTTTCTTT TRBJ1-1 TRBV2 12 - -
CASSSRLVGDEQYF TGTGCCAGCAGCTCCCGACTAGTCGGGGACGAGCAGTACTTC TRBJ2-7 TRBV13 14 - once
CASNEELGQGSYNEQFF TGTGCCAGCAACGAGGAGTTGGGACAGGGCTCCTACAATGAGCAGTTCTTC TRBJ2-1 TRBV2 17 TRBD1 -
CASSPHRVPTGELFF TGTGCCAGCTCACCTCACAGGGTACCAACCGGGGAGCTGTTTTTT TRBJ2-2 TRBV18 15 - -
CASSQGTAEKLFF TGTGCCAGCAGCCAGGGGACGGCGGAAAAACTGTTTTTT TRBJ1-4 TRBV3-1/TRBV3-2 13 - -
CASSPYRGGGTSSYEQYF TGTGCCAGTAGTCCCTACCGAGGTGGCGGGACTAGTTCCTACGAGCAGTACTTC TRBJ2-7 TRBV19 18 TRBD2 -
CASSLQGAEGYTF TGTGCCAGCAGCTTACAGGGGGCTGAAGGCTACACCTTC TRBJ1-2 TRBV11-2 13 TRBD1 -
CASSSGSQGTEAFF TGTGCCAGCTCAAGTGGCAGCCAAGGCACTGAAGCTTTCTTT TRBJ1-1 TRBV18 14 - -
CASSIAGGRNTEAFF TGTGCCAGTAGTATCGCAGGGGGGCGGAACACTGAAGCTTTCTTT TRBJ1-1 TRBV19 15 TRBD1 -
CASSLGQGRTYEQYF TGTGCCAGCAGTCTGGGACAGGGAAGGACCTACGAGCAGTACTTC TRBJ2-7 TRBV28 15 TRBD1 -
CASTGGQYNQPQHF TGTGCCAGCACAGGGGGGCAGTACAATCAGCCCCAGCATTTT TRBJ1-5 TRBV6-5 14 TRBD1 -
CATRRGGPNQPQHF TGTGCCACCAGACGCGGGGGGCCCAATCAGCCCCAGCATTTT TRBJ1-5 TRBV15 14 - few